This TCR beta chain originates from a study of T-cell memory formation after mild COVID-19. TCRdb re-called the 5' RACE reads through MiXCR, storing one row per CDR3 protein. The profile shows hundreds of thousands of distinct CDR3 sequences, roughly 22% of them singletons. The TCR originated in an adult woman who had mild COVID-19 (a few samples of this study predate the infection). Cell type and time point are not known. Source material: PBMCs or a T cell subset sorted from them (not recorded which).

The CDR3: CSVDRAMETQYF. The CDR3 nucleotides are TGCAGCGTTGATCGGGCAATGGAGACCCAGTACTTC. The rearrangement uses TRBV29-1 and TRBJ2-5, with D uncertain. This CDR3 is 12 amino acids long. Looked up from germline, CDR1 is SQVTM and CDR2 is ANQGSEA. V lost 3 bases and J 5 bases, leaving 10 bases between the germline ends. The full variable domain, rest sourced from reference TRBV29-1 and TRBJ2-5, is SAVISQKPSRDICQRGTSLTIQCQVDSQVTMMFWYRQQPGQSLTLIATANQGSEATYESGFVIDKFPISRPNLTFSTLTVSNMSPEDSSIYLCSVDRAMETQYFGPGTRLLVL.